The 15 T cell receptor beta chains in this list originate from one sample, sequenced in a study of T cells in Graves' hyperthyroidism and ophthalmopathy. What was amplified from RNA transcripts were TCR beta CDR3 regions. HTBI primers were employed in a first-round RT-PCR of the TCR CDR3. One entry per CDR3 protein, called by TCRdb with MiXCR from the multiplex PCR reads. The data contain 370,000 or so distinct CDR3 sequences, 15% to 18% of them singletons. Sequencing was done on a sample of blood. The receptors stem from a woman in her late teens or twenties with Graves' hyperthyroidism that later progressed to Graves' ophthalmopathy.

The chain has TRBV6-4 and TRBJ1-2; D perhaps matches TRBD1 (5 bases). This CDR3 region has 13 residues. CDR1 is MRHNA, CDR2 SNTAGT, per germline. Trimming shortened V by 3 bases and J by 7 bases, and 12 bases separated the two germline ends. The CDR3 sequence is CASSEVIGAGYTF. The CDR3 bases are TGTGCCAGCAGTGAAGTTATAGGGGCTGGCTACACCTTC.

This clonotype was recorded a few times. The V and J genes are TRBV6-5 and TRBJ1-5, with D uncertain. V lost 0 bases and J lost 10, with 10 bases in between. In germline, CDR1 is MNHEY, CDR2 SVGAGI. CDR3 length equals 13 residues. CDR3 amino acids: CASSYSFSGPQHF. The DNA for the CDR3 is TGTGCCAGCAGTTACTCGTTCTCGGGACCCCAGCATTTT.

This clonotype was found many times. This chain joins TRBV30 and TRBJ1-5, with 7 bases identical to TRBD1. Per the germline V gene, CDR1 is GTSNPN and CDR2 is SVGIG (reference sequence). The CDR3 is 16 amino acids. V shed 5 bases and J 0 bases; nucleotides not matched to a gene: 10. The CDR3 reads CAWALSGGGSNQPQHF. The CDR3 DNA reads TGTGCCTGGGCCTTGTCAGGGGGGGGTAGCAATCAGCCCCAGCATTTT.

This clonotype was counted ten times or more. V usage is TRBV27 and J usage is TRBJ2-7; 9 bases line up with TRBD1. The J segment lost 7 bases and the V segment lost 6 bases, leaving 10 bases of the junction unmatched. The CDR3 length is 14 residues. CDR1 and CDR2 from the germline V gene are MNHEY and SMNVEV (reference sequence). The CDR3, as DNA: TGTGCCAGCAGCCCCCAACAGGGGGCAGGGGAGCAGTACTTC. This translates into CASSPQQGAGEQYF.

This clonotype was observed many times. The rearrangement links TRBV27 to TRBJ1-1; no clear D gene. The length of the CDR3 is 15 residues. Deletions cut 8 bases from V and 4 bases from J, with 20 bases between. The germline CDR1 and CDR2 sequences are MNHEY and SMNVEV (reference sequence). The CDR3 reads CASRIMSLGSTEAFF. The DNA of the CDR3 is TGTGCCAGCCGTATCATGTCACTAGGGAGCACTGAAGCTTTCTTT.

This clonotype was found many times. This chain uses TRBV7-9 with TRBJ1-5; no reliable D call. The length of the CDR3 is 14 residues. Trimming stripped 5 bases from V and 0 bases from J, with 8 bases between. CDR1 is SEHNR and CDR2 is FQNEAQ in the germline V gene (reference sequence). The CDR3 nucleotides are TGTGCCAGCAGCCCGGACGGTAGCAATCAGCCCCAGCATTTT. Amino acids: CASSPDGSNQPQHF.

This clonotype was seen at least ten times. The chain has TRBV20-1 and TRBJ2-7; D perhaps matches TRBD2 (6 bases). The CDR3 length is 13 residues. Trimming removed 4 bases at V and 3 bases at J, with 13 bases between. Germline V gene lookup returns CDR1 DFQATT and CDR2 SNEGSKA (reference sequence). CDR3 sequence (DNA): TGCAGTGCTAAAGGGCCGGACTACTACGAGCAGTACTTC. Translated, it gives CSAKGPDYYEQYF.

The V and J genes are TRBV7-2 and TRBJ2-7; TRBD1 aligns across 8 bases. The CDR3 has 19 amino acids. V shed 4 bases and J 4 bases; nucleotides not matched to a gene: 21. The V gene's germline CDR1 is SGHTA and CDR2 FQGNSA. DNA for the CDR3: TGTGCCAGCAGCTCATACCTCAGGGGCAGGGGGCGAGATTGGTACGAGCAGTACTTC. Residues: CASSSYLRGRGRDWYEQYF.

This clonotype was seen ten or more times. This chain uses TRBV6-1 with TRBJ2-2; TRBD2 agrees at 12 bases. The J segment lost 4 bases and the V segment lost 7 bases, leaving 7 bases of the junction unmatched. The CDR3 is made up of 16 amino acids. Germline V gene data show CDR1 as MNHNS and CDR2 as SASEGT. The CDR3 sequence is CASILAGGPSTGELFF. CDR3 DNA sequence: TGTGCCAGCATCCTAGCGGGAGGGCCTAGCACCGGGGAGCTGTTTTTT.

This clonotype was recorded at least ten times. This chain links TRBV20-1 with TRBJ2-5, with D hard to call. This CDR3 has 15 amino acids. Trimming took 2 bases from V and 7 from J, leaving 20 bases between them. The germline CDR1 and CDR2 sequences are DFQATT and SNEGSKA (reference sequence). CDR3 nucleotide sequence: TGCAGTGCTAGACACCCGAGACAAGGAAGACCGACCCAGTACTTC. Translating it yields CSARHPRQGRPTQYF.

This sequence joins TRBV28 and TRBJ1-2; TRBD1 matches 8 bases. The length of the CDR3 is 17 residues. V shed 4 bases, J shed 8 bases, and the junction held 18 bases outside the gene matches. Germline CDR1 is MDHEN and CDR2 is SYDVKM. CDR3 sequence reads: CASSSGPGGAIFQGYTF. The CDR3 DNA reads TGTGCCAGCAGTTCAGGACCAGGGGGCGCGATATTTCAGGGCTACACCTTC.

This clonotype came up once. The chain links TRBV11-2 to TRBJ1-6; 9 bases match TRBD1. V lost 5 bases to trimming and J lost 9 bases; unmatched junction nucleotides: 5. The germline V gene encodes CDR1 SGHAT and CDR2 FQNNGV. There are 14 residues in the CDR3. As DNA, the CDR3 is TGTGCCAGCAGCCCGGACAGGGGCGGTTCACCCCTCCACTTT. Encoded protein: CASSPDRGGSPLHF. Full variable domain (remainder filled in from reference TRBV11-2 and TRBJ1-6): EAGVAQSPRYKIIEKRQSVAFWCNPISGHATLYWYQQILGQGPKLLIQFQNNGVVDDSQLPKDRFSAERLKGVDSTLKIQPAKLEDSAVYLCASSPDRGGSPLHFGNGTRLTVT.

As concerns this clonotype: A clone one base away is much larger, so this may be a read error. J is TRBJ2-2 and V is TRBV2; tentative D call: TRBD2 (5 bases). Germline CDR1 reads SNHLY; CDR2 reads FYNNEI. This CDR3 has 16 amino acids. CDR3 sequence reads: CASSEVSRRNTGERFF. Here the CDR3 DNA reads TGTGCCAGCAGTGAAGTGAGCAGGAGAAACACCGGGGAGCGGTTTTTT. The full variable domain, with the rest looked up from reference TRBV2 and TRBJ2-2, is EPEVTQTPSHQVTQMGQEVILRCVPISNHLYFYWYRQILGQKVEFLVSFYNNEISEKSEIFDDQFSVERPDGSNFTLKIRSTKLEDSAMYFCASSEVSRRNTGERFFGEGSRLTVL.

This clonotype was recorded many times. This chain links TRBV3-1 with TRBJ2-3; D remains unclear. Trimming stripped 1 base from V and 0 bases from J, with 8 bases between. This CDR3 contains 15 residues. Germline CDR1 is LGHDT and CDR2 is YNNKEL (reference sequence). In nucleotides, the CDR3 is TGTGCCAGCAGCCAAGTTCTTTATAGCACAGATACGCAGTATTTT. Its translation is CASSQVLYSTDTQYF.

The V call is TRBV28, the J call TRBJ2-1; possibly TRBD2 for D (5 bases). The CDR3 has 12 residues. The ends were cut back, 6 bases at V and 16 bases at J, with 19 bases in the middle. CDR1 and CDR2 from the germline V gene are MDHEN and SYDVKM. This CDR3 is CASRPHGGFGFF. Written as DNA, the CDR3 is TGTGCCAGCAGGCCCCATGGCGGGTTTGGTTTCTTC.